A single sample is the source of the 14 T cell receptor beta chains below, sequenced in a study of Ad26.COV2.S vaccination and SARS-CoV-2 variants (dated by TCRdb to the early 2020s). The sample's treatment or condition label, decoded: roughly 19 received Ad26.COV2.S at low or high dose, single or two shots; about 5 received placebo; per-sample allocation not given. For vaccine and placebo recipients, the sequenced repertoires came from samples collected on day 63 after the first injection. Libraries were built with the immunoSEQ multiplex PCR assay. TCRdb took over this immuneACCESS table, retaining in-frame rearrangements with V and J assigned. Such tables are incomplete; in checked studies, under half of the missing clones stem from an unresolved V gene, and the remainder is unexplained. This sample lists about 400,000 clones; around 92% were detected once. The ten largest clones capture less than 2% of the sample.

Sequences were derived from peripheral blood, sampled in a trial of Ad26.COV2.S vaccine versus placebo. Receptors originate from a person between 18 and 60 years old who received the Ad26.COV2.S COVID-19 vaccine or a placebo.

The table lists this clone with a count of one. The V call is TRBV7-9, the J call TRBJ2-2; 8 bases map to TRBD2. V shed 8 bases, J shed 2 bases, and the junction held 7 bases outside the gene matches. Looked up from germline, CDR1 is SEHNR and CDR2 is FQNEAQ (reference sequence). The CDR3 contains 15 residues. In nucleotides, the CDR3 is TGTGCCAGCCCTGGAGCGGGGGCCAACACCGGGGAGCTGTTTTTT. Encoded protein: CASPGAGANTGELFF.

The rearrangement joins TRBV28 to TRBJ2-3, with 10 bases lining up with TRBD2. The germline gives CDR1 MDHEN, CDR2 SYDVKM. The V segment lost 6 bases and the J segment 2 bases; nucleotides outside the gene matches: 8. CDR3 length: 16 residues. CDR3 bases: TGTGCCAGCAGCTCCCCAGCGGGGGGGGTCACAGATACGCAGTATTTT. This translates into CASSSPAGGVTDTQYF.

This chain uses TRBV4-3 with TRBJ2-1; 11 bases are shared with TRBD2. Germline CDR1 LGHNA, CDR2 YSLEER. After removal of 2 bases from V and 0 bases from J, the junction contained 9 bases not matched to a gene. The CDR3 totals 19 residues. The CDR3: CASSQLVAGGPSSYNEQFF. In DNA form, the CDR3 reads TGCGCCAGCAGCCAACTCGTAGCGGGGGGGCCGAGCTCCTACAATGAGCAGTTCTTC.

This chain connects TRBV5-1 to TRBJ2-1; 7 positions agree with TRBD2. The CDR3 length is 14 residues. The ends lost 2 bases at V and 4 bases at J; junction bases unmatched: 3. Germline V CDR1 and CDR2: SGHRS, YFSETQ. CDR3 DNA sequence: TGCGCCAGCAGCTTAGCTAGCGGTTACAATGAGCAGTTCTTC. It encodes CASSLASGYNEQFF.

This clone appeared a few times. The V and J genes are TRBV4-1 and TRBJ1-6; 9 nucleotides line up with TRBD1. The V gene end was trimmed by 2 bases and the J gene end by 9 bases; junction bases not matched to a gene: 5. The CDR3 sequence is 15 residues long. Germline V gene data show CDR1 as MGHRA and CDR2 as YSYEKL. The DNA for the CDR3 is TGCGCCAGCAGCCAACCCGGGACAGGGACTTCACCCCTCCACTTT. Its translation: CASSQPGTGTSPLHF.

The chain recombines TRBV5-6 with TRBJ2-7, with 8 positions matching TRBD2. The CDR3 runs 15 residues. In germline, CDR1 is SGHDT, CDR2 YYEEEE. V gave up 0 bases and J gave up 4 bases; unmatched junction bases: 6. The CDR3 sequence is CASSLVGGARYEQYF. The CDR3 coding sequence is TGTGCCAGCAGCTTGGTCGGGGGGGCCAGGTACGAGCAGTACTTC.

The V and J genes are TRBV7-8 and TRBJ2-7; 9 bases match TRBD1. Germline lookup yields CDR1 SGHVS and CDR2 FQNEAQ. The trim removed 4 bases at V and 6 bases at J, leaving 10 bases unmatched. CDR3 length: 15 residues. The CDR3 is CASSSRGQGRVEQYF. CDR3 bases: TGTGCCAGCAGCTCGAGGGGACAGGGAAGGGTCGAGCAGTACTTC.

This chain joins TRBV6-5 and TRBJ1-3; D gene uncertain. The V gene's germline CDR1 is MNHEY and CDR2 SVGAGI. Trimming pared 0 bases from V and 0 bases from J, leaving 6 bases between. The CDR3 contains 15 residues. CDR3 sequence reads: CASSYSNYSGNTIYF. In DNA form, the CDR3 reads TGTGCCAGCAGTTACTCTAACTACTCTGGAAACACCATATATTTT.

The chain couples TRBV6-2 or TRBV6-3 to TRBJ2-7, with TRBD1 identical over 7 bases. This CDR3 comprises 15 residues. The V segment lost 5 bases and the J segment 1 base; nucleotides outside the gene matches: 8. Germline lookup yields CDR1 MNHEY and CDR2 SVGEGT. CDR3 coding DNA: TGTGCCAGCAGTGGAGACAGGGTTGTGTCCTACGAGCAGTACTTC. Amino acids: CASSGDRVVSYEQYF.

CDR3 DNA sequence: TGTGCCAGCAAGCAGGGTCCCCCCTACGAGCAGTACTTC. As protein: CASKQGPPYEQYF. The chain has TRBV12-3 or TRBV12-4 and TRBJ2-7; tentatively, D is TRBD1 (5 bases). V lost 7 bases and J lost 2, with 12 bases in between. This CDR3 is 13 amino acids long.

As concerns this clone: The same CDR3 arises from other DNA sequences in this sample as well. The V call is TRBV6-5, the J call TRBJ2-7; no reliable D call. Per the germline V gene, CDR1 is MNHEY and CDR2 is SVGAGI. The V gene lost 0 bases and the J gene lost 3 bases, with 6 bases spanning the gap. The CDR3 contains 13 residues. CDR3 in amino acids: CASSYSSSYEQYF. The CDR3 DNA follows: TGTGCCAGCAGTTACTCGAGTAGCTACGAGCAGTACTTC.

The chain couples TRBV28 to TRBJ2-4; D uncertain. Trimming pared 6 bases from V and 0 bases from J, leaving 12 bases between. Germline V gives CDR1 MDHEN, CDR2 SYDVKM. The CDR3 is 15 amino acids. CDR3 region: CASRGSDLAKNIQYF. The CDR3 DNA reads as TGTGCCAGCAGGGGTTCGGATTTAGCCAAAAACATTCAGTACTTC.

J is TRBJ1-6 and V is TRBV27, with 8 bases fitting TRBD1. The germline CDR1 and CDR2 sequences are MNHEY and SMNVEV (reference sequence). J gave up 5 bases and V 2 bases, and 5 bases lay outside the gene matches. The CDR3 is made up of 16 amino acids. The CDR3 DNA follows: TGTGCCAGCAGTTTAAGACAGGGGTTCGATAATTCACCCCTCCACTTT. Protein sequence: CASSLRQGFDNSPLHF.

For the CDR3, the DNA is TGTGCCAGCAGCTTAGTCCGGGGGGGGAACACCGGGGAGCTGTTTTTT. Protein sequence: CASSLVRGGNTGELFF. The chain has TRBV7-2 and TRBJ2-2; 8 nucleotides match TRBD2. Germline CDR1 is SGHTA and CDR2 is FQGNSA. V shed 1 base, J shed 1 base, and the junction held 2 bases outside the gene matches. The CDR3 spans 16 residues. Complete variable domain (other parts from reference TRBV7-2 and TRBJ2-2): GAGVSQSPSNKVTEKGKDVELRCDPISGHTALYWYRQSLGQGLEFLIYFQGNSAPDKSGLPSDRFSAERTGGSVSTLTIQRTQQEDSAVYLCASSLVRGGNTGELFFGEGSRLTVL.